Listed here are 26 T cell receptor beta chains from one sample, sequenced in a study of siplizumab effects on memory and regulatory T cells. Produced via immunoSEQ multiplex PCR; TCRdb's table is partial and in-frame only. The sample has 70,000 to 95,000 clones; 93% are singletons. Specimen: CD8+ T cells sorted from blood. The receptors derive from a human donor in good health.

The chain uses TRBV4-1 and TRBJ2-2, with D hard to call. V lost 3 bases to trimming and J lost 9 bases, with 14 bases between them. This CDR3 spans 14 amino acids. CDR1 and CDR2 from the germline V gene are MGHRA and YSYEKL. The DNA of the CDR3 is TGCGCCAGCAGCCAGGACCGGTTCGGGCGGGAGCTGTTTTTT. It codes for CASSQDRFGRELFF.

The genes are TRBV6-1 and TRBJ2-7; 9 bases are shared with TRBD1. CDR1 and CDR2 from the germline V gene are MNHNS and SASEGT. The CDR3 sequence is 12 residues long. The trim removed 11 bases at V and 2 bases at J, leaving 4 bases unmatched. This CDR3 is CAGGQGPYEQYF. Written as DNA, the CDR3 is TGTGCCGGGGGACAGGGCCCCTACGAGCAGTACTTC.

This clone was seen only once. The chain joins TRBV7-2 to TRBJ2-2; perhaps D is TRBD1 or TRBD2 (6 bases each). CDR1 is SGHTA, CDR2 FQGNSA, per germline. Trimming left V 10 bases short and J 6 bases short, with 15 bases between. The CDR3 has 13 residues. CDR3 residues: CATLERGAGELFF. The CDR3 bases are TGTGCCACCCTTGAGAGGGGGGCCGGGGAGCTGTTTTTT.

About this clone: The junction and the germline gene differ at one end; a read error may be behind it. This rearrangement joins TRBV7-2 to TRBJ2-7, with unresolved D. Germline V gene sequence: CDR1 SGHTA, CDR2 FQGNSA. CDR3 length: 14 amino acids. The CDR3 nucleotides are TGTGCCAGCAGCTCACTTAGTCCTTTGGTTTTTTTGGACTTC. Amino acid sequence: CASSSLSPLVFLDF.

This chain joins TRBV21-1 and TRBJ1-2; the table's D call, TRBD1, was not checked against the DNA. TRBV21-1 is given as a pseudogene. The CDR3 is made up of 13 amino acids. The DNA of the CDR3 is TGTGCCAGCAACCCGACAGGGGTCTATGGCTACACCTTC. This translates into CASNPTGVYGYTF.

This chain links TRBV19 with TRBJ2-1; no clear D gene. Germline-derived CDR1 and CDR2 are LNHDA and SQIVND (reference sequence). The CDR3 length is 13 residues. V lost 5 bases and J lost 4, with 9 bases in between. The CDR3 here is CASSYGPYNEQFF. The CDR3 coding sequence is TGTGCCAGTAGTTACGGACCTTACAATGAGCAGTTCTTC. The full variable domain, in which reference TRBV19 and TRBJ2-1 provide the parts outside the CDR3, is DGGITQSPKYLFRKEGQNVTLSCEQNLNHDAMYWYRQDPGQGLRLIYYSQIVNDFQKGDIAEGYSVSREKKESFPLTVTSAQKNPTAFYLCASSYGPYNEQFFGPGTRLTVL.

This sequence joins TRBV6-5 and TRBJ2-5; D is possibly TRBD1 (7 bases). Germline CDR1 MNHEY, CDR2 SVGAGI. This CDR3 region has 14 residues. V lost 8 bases to trimming and J lost 3 bases, with 16 bases between them. The CDR3 sequence is CASARGDRKETQYF. The CDR3 DNA reads as TGTGCCAGCGCTAGGGGGGACAGAAAAGAGACCCAGTACTTC.

The chain uses TRBV6-6 and TRBJ1-2; D gene uncertain. Germline V gene data show CDR1 as MNHNY and CDR2 as SVGAGI (reference sequence). The CDR3 contains 15 residues. Trimming pared 0 bases from V and 8 bases from J, leaving 16 bases between. The CDR3, as DNA: TGTGCCAGCAGTTACTCAGCAGAACAACTGGAAGGCTACACCTTC. Translating gives CASSYSAEQLEGYTF.

In its sample, this clone was seen once. J is TRBJ2-7 and V is TRBV5-1, with D possibly matching TRBD1 (5 bases). V lost 0 bases, J lost 2 bases, and 12 bases lay in between. The CDR3 loop spans 15 amino acids. Germline assignment: CDR1 SGHRS and CDR2 YFSETQ. The CDR3 protein is CASSLGGARTYEQYF. The CDR3 DNA follows: TGCGCCAGCAGCTTGGGTGGGGCTCGGACCTACGAGCAGTACTTC.

This clone was seen once. The J gene is TRBJ2-7, the V gene TRBV5-4; D is ambiguous. The germline gives CDR1 SGHNT, CDR2 YYREEE (reference sequence). V was shortened by 4 bases and J by 6 bases, with 20 bases between the two germline ends. This CDR3 has 15 amino acids. The CDR3 DNA reads TGTGCCAGCAGCCGGATTGACTCACAATTGGGCGAGCAGTACTTC. It specifies CASSRIDSQLGEQYF.

V is TRBV6-5 and J is TRBJ2-7, with D possibly being TRBD1 or TRBD2 (5 bases each). V lost 4 bases and J 6 bases, leaving 22 bases between the germline ends. The CDR3 consists of 16 residues. Germline lookup yields CDR1 MNHEY and CDR2 SVGAGI. The CDR3 coding sequence is TGTGCCAGCAGTTCCTCTCCGGGACCCGGAGGAAGCGAGCAGTACTTC. As protein: CASSSSPGPGGSEQYF.

This clone was observed a handful of times. The J gene is TRBJ1-5, the V gene TRBV4-1; 7 nucleotides agree with TRBD1. With 0 bases clipped from V and 7 bases from J, the junction kept 6 bases outside the gene matches. The germline V gene has CDR1 MGHRA and CDR2 YSYEKL. The CDR3 runs to 15 residues. CDR3 nucleotide sequence: TGCGCCAGCAGCCAAGAGCCAACAGGGGCCCAGCCCCAGCATTTT. Amino acids: CASSQEPTGAQPQHF.

This clone is deemed medium-sized. This sequence joins TRBV11-2 and TRBJ1-1; D may be TRBD1 (6 bases). Germline V CDR1 and CDR2: SGHAT, FQNNGV. Trimming removed 3 bases at V and 4 bases at J, with 15 bases between. The CDR3 length is 15 residues. The CDR3 protein is CASSFITGGFTEAFF. The CDR3, as DNA: TGTGCCAGCAGCTTTATCACTGGGGGCTTCACTGAAGCTTTCTTT.

The chain combines TRBV4-1 with TRBJ1-1; D is undetermined. Germline V gene lookup returns CDR1 MGHRA and CDR2 YSYEKL. The CDR3 has 14 residues. V was cut by 4 bases and J by 2 bases, with 11 bases left in between. In nucleotides, the CDR3 is TGCGCCAGCAGCCGAATGGGGTCAAACACTGAAGCTTTCTTT. Protein product: CASSRMGSNTEAFF.

This sequence joins TRBV4-1 and TRBJ2-1; D not resolved. Trimming stripped 0 bases from V and 5 bases from J, with 14 bases between. The CDR3 loop spans 16 amino acids. Germline V gene data show CDR1 as MGHRA and CDR2 as YSYEKL. Here the CDR3 reads CASSQDDPLWDNEQFF. CDR3 nucleotide sequence: TGCGCCAGCAGCCAAGATGACCCCCTTTGGGACAATGAGCAGTTCTTC.

The count of this clone is one. The rearrangement uses TRBV19 and TRBJ2-1, with TRBD2 identical over 9 bases. The trim removed 5 bases at V and 2 bases at J, leaving 4 bases unmatched. Per germline, CDR1 LNHDA and CDR2 SQIVND (reference sequence). The CDR3 runs 15 residues. CDR3 in DNA: TGTGCCAGTAGTCTGCTAGCGGGAACCTACAATGAGCAGTTCTTC. It is translated as CASSLLAGTYNEQFF.

The chain employs TRBV7-6 and TRBJ2-7, with D tentatively TRBD1 or TRBD2 (6 bases each). The CDR3 length is 14 residues. Germline CDR1 and CDR2: SGHVS and FNYEAQ. V lost 4 bases, J lost 6 bases, and 16 bases lay in between. CDR3 sequence: CASSSQLGGGEQYF. In DNA, the CDR3 is TGTGCCAGCAGCTCCCAATTGGGGGGCGGCGAGCAGTACTTC. The variable domain in full, with the rest retrieved from reference TRBV7-6 and TRBJ2-7, is GAGVSQSPRYKVTKRGQDVALRCDPISGHVSLYWYRQALGQGPEFLTYFNYEAQQDKSGLPNDRFSAERPEGSISTLTIQRTEQRDSAMYRCASSSQLGGGEQYFGPGTRLTVT.

The chain has TRBV13 and TRBJ2-7; 12 bases fit TRBD1. Germline CDR1 PRHDT, CDR2 FYEKMQ (reference sequence). The CDR3 runs to 15 residues. Losses at the gene ends were 4 bases for V and 2 bases for J; bases not matched to a gene: 3. The CDR3 loop reads CASSSGTGGAYEQYF. The CDR3 DNA sequence: TGTGCCAGCAGCTCCGGGACAGGGGGCGCCTACGAGCAGTACTTC.

This clone has only one observation. The V gene is TRBV5-1, the J gene TRBJ1-2, with 7 positions matching TRBD1. Losses at the gene ends were 3 bases for V and 7 bases for J; bases not matched to a gene: 9. This CDR3 has 14 residues. Germline assignment: CDR1 SGHRS and CDR2 YFSETQ. The CDR3 loop is CASSSDDRARGYTF. CDR3 DNA: TGCGCCAGCAGCTCGGACGACAGGGCTCGTGGCTACACCTTC.

The rearrangement links TRBV27 to TRBJ2-1; D is uncertain. The length of the CDR3 is 15 residues. Trimming shortened V by 4 bases and J by 2 bases, and 12 bases separated the two germline ends. Germline V gene data show CDR1 as MNHEY and CDR2 as SMNVEV (reference sequence). The CDR3: CASSSQREAYNEQFF. Written as DNA, the CDR3 is TGTGCCAGCAGTTCTCAGCGAGAGGCCTACAATGAGCAGTTCTTC.

The V and J genes are TRBV7-9 and TRBJ2-1, with D unclear. Trimming removed 2 bases from V and 6 bases from J, with 11 bases in between. The CDR3 consists of 14 residues. The germline V gene has CDR1 SEHNR and CDR2 FQNEAQ (reference sequence). Here the CDR3 DNA reads TGTGCCAGCAGCTTAACGAGCAATTCCAATGAGCAGTTCTTC. Its protein product is CASSLTSNSNEQFF.

The V and J genes are TRBV20-1 and TRBJ2-4; no firm D call. V was clipped by 5 bases and J by 8 bases, with 10 bases between them. This CDR3 has 11 amino acids. The germline V gene encodes CDR1 DFQATT and CDR2 SNEGSKA (reference sequence). The CDR3 nucleotides read TGCAGTGCTTCCATTGGGGACATTCAGTACTTC. As protein: CSASIGDIQYF.

This clone was seen only once. Other DNA sequences in the same sample also yield this CDR3. The chain employs TRBV7-9 and TRBJ2-7, with TRBD1 matching 9 bases. Germline V CDR1 and CDR2: SEHNR, FQNEAQ (reference sequence). V lost 3 bases, J lost 3 bases, and 0 bases stayed unmatched. CDR3 length: 13 residues. DNA for the CDR3: TGTGCCAGCAGCTTGGACAGGGGCTACGAGCAGTACTTC. It is translated as CASSLDRGYEQYF. Complete variable domain (other parts from reference TRBV7-9 and TRBJ2-7): DTGVSQNPRHKITKRGQNVTFRCDPISEHNRLYWYRQTLGQGPEFLTYFQNEAQLEKSRLLSDRFSAERPKGSFSTLEIQRTEQGDSAMYLCASSLDRGYEQYFGPGTRLTVT.

The CDR3 is CASSSHEGSYEQYF. In DNA form, the CDR3 reads TGTGCCAGCAGCTCACACGAGGGTTCCTACGAGCAGTACTTC. The rearrangement links TRBV5-4 to TRBJ2-7; a weak D match, TRBD2 (5 bases). Deletions cut 3 bases from V and 1 base from J, with 11 bases between. CDR3 length equals 14 residues. Germline assignment: CDR1 SGHNT and CDR2 YYREEE (reference sequence).

This chain uses TRBV10-3 with TRBJ2-7, with 7 bases aligning to TRBD1. The CDR3 covers 14 residues. CDR1 and CDR2 (germline): ENHRY, SYGVKD. Unmatched junction bases numbered 3, after V lost 2 bases and J lost 2 bases. The CDR3 coding sequence is TGTGCCATCAGTGAGGAACAGGGGACCTACGAGCAGTACTTC. Translation: CAISEEQGTYEQYF.

The chain carries TRBV2 and TRBJ2-3; 8 bases agree with TRBD2. CDR3 size: 14 residues. Trimming took 11 bases from V and 4 from J; bases not matched to a gene: 11. Germline CDR1 SNHLY, CDR2 FYNNEI. The chain's CDR3 is CARRHSGSPDTQYF. CDR3 bases: TGTGCCCGACGCCACAGCGGGAGCCCAGATACGCAGTATTTT.